This passage covers 30 T cell receptor beta chains from one sample sequenced in a study. TCRdb fed the RT-PCR reads into MiXCR, producing one record per CDR3 protein. The sample carries approximately 720,000 distinct CDR3 sequences, more than 13% recorded once. The specimen sequenced was memory CD4+ T cells from blood. These receptors originate from a female donor in good health, serving as a healthy control.

This clonotype was picked up a small number of times. The chain has TRBV4-1 and TRBJ2-7, with D perhaps TRBD1 (5 bases). The CDR3 loop spans 16 amino acids. Germline V gene data show CDR1 as MGHRA and CDR2 as YSYEKL. Trimming removed 3 bases at V and 3 bases at J, with 18 bases between. DNA for the CDR3: TGCGCCAGCAGCCACCCCCCAAAGACAGAAATCTACGAGCAGTACTTC. It codes for CASSHPPKTEIYEQYF.

This clonotype was seen only a few times. CDR3 protein: CASSSPGRQRYEQYF. For the CDR3, the DNA is TGTGCCAGCAGTTCCCCGGGACGGCAGAGGTACGAGCAGTACTTC. The chain is built from TRBV27 and TRBJ2-7; D is perhaps TRBD1 or TRBD2 (5 bases each). With 4 bases removed from V and 4 bases from J, the gap between germline ends came to 17 bases. CDR3 size: 15 residues. From germline, CDR1 is MNHEY and CDR2 SMNVEV (reference sequence).

This clonotype showed up many times. The gene calls are TRBV6-5 and TRBJ1-2; a weak D match, TRBD1 (6 bases). The CDR3 length is 12 residues. V was pared by 8 bases and J by 5 bases, with 12 bases between. Per the germline V gene, CDR1 is MNHEY and CDR2 is SVGAGI. The CDR3 reads CASADSPYGYTF. The CDR3 DNA reads TGTGCCAGCGCGGACAGTCCGTATGGCTACACCTTC.

The chain employs TRBV18 and TRBJ1-5; TRBD1 aligns across 7 bases. The CDR3 sequence is 15 residues long. Germline CDR1 is KGHSH and CDR2 is LQKENI. J was trimmed by 3 bases and V by 6 bases; bases with no gene match: 8. DNA of the CDR3: TGTGCCAGCTCCCTCAGACAGGGCCCCAATCAGCCCCAGCATTTT. This gives the protein CASSLRQGPNQPQHF.

The chain is built from TRBV20-1 and TRBJ2-1; TRBD2 agrees at 9 bases. The CDR3 totals 13 residues. Germline assignment: CDR1 DFQATT and CDR2 SNEGSKA (reference sequence). The CDR3 region has the DNA TGCGGGGCTAGCGGGAACTCCTACAATGAGCAGTTCTTC. It codes for CGASGNSYNEQFF.

The chain joins TRBV6-1 to TRBJ2-5; possibly TRBD2 for D (5 bases). Germline lookup yields CDR1 MNHNS and CDR2 SASEGT. This CDR3 region has 14 residues. Deletions cut 7 bases from V and 1 base from J, with 13 bases between. CDR3 sequence: CASIEGRLQETQYF. CDR3 DNA sequence: TGTGCCAGCATCGAGGGAAGGCTCCAAGAGACCCAGTACTTC.

The rearrangement joins TRBV6-1 to TRBJ2-3; no reliable D call. Between the trimmed V and J ends, which lost 6 bases and 4 bases, there was a span of 5 bases. The CDR3 sequence is 11 residues long. Per the germline V gene, CDR1 is MNHNS and CDR2 is SASEGT. DNA of the CDR3: TGTGCCAGCAGGTCAGCAGATACGCAGTATTTT. Its protein product is CASRSADTQYF.

This clonotype was counted only a few times. This chain joins TRBV7-2 and TRBJ2-3, with TRBD1 as a possible D gene (6 bases). The V end lost 5 bases, the J end lost 0 bases, and 12 bases lay between the germline ends. Germline V gene data show CDR1 as SGHTA and CDR2 as FQGNSA. The CDR3 totals 15 residues. The CDR3 DNA follows: TGTGCCAGCAGCCCAAGCGGACAGAGCACAGATACGCAGTATTTT. This translates into CASSPSGQSTDTQYF.

Many counts were recorded for this clonotype. This chain links TRBV15 with TRBJ1-5; D perhaps matches TRBD1 (6 bases). The CDR3 has 16 residues. Per germline, CDR1 LNHNV and CDR2 YYDKDF (reference sequence). V was shortened by 1 base and J by 1 base, with 11 bases between the two germline ends. CDR3 region: CATSRARDRSNQPQHF. CDR3 sequence (DNA): TGTGCCACCAGCAGAGCCCGCGACAGGAGCAATCAGCCCCAGCATTTT.

V and J are TRBV5-1 and TRBJ1-2; D unresolved. CDR1 is SGHRS, CDR2 YFSETQ, per germline. The CDR3 is 15 amino acids. V lost 0 bases and J lost 8, with 17 bases in between. In DNA form, the CDR3 reads TGCGCCAGCAGCTTGGGAAGCGACGGTCTTATGGGCTACACCTTC. It translates to CASSLGSDGLMGYTF.

The chain couples TRBV6-2 or TRBV6-3 to TRBJ1-2; 7 bases are a match to TRBD1. Germline CDR1 MNHEY, CDR2 SVGEGT. V was pared by 5 bases and J by 6 bases, with 12 bases of the junction left unmatched. The CDR3 has 15 residues. The CDR3 bases are TGTGCCAGCAGTCAGAGACAGGGAGGTCTTGATGGCTACACCTTC. It translates to CASSQRQGGLDGYTF.

This chain joins TRBV20-1 and TRBJ1-5, with TRBD1 identical over 9 bases. V was clipped by 6 bases and J by 0 bases; unmatched bases: 6. In germline, CDR1 is DFQATT, CDR2 SNEGSKA (reference sequence). The CDR3 is 15 residues long. The CDR3 nucleotides read TGCAGTGCCCGGACAGGGGAGAATAGCAATCAGCCCCAGCATTTT. This gives the protein CSARTGENSNQPQHF.

J is TRBJ2-1 and V is TRBV11-2; 11 nucleotides agree with TRBD2. The CDR3 totals 17 residues. The V and J ends lost 7 bases and 1 base, in that order; junction bases with no gene match: 9. CDR1 and CDR2 (germline): SGHAT, FQNNGV. Here the CDR3 reads CASTHPGLAVSYNEQFF. The CDR3 bases are TGTGCCAGCACCCATCCGGGACTAGCGGTATCCTACAATGAGCAGTTCTTC. Supplemented by reference TRBV11-2 and TRBJ2-1, the full variable domain reads EAGVAQSPRYKIIEKRQSVAFWCNPISGHATLYWYQQILGQGPKLLIQFQNNGVVDDSQLPKDRFSAERLKGVDSTLKIQPAKLEDSAVYLCASTHPGLAVSYNEQFFGPGTRLTVL.

The chain uses TRBV27 and TRBJ2-1; D perhaps matches TRBD1 (5 bases). The CDR3 extends over 18 amino acids. V was shortened by 4 bases and J by 5 bases, with 24 bases between the two germline ends. Germline V gene data show CDR1 as MNHEY and CDR2 as SMNVEV (reference sequence). The chain's CDR3 is CASSSRGLDGARNNEQFF. In nucleotides, the CDR3 is TGTGCCAGCAGTTCCCGTGGGTTGGATGGGGCGAGAAACAATGAGCAGTTCTTC.

This chain links TRBV6-2 or TRBV6-3 with TRBJ2-7, with D hard to call. Germline loops: CDR1 MNHEY, CDR2 SVGEGT. V lost 3 bases and J lost 0, with 12 bases in between. The CDR3 is made up of 15 amino acids. The CDR3 nucleotides are TGTGCCAGCAGTTATGACCCCAGGAGCTCCTACGAGCAGTACTTC. It encodes CASSYDPRSSYEQYF.

This clonotype has a handful of counts. The gene calls are TRBV11-2 and TRBJ2-7; 10 nucleotides agree with TRBD2. J was trimmed by 5 bases and V by 1 base; bases with no gene match: 8. The CDR3 is 16 amino acids. Germline loops: CDR1 SGHAT, CDR2 FQNNGV. CDR3 residues: CASSLGVASGRNEQYF. The CDR3 DNA is TGTGCCAGCAGCTTAGGCGTGGCTAGCGGGAGAAACGAGCAGTACTTC.

Only a few counts were recorded for this clonotype. J is TRBJ2-7 and V is TRBV15; no firm D call. V was clipped by 1 base and J by 5 bases, with 6 bases between them. CDR1 LNHNV and CDR2 YYDKDF come from the germline V gene (reference sequence). This CDR3 is built from 12 residues. The CDR3 DNA reads as TGTGCCACCAGCAGAGGTACCGACGAGCAGTACTTC. Residues: CATSRGTDEQYF.

The V call is TRBV10-3, the J call TRBJ1-1, with D hard to call. The CDR3 runs to 13 residues. Trimming pared 10 bases from V and 6 bases from J, leaving 18 bases between. Germline V gives CDR1 ENHRY, CDR2 SYGVKD. The CDR3 DNA sequence: TGTGCCACCAATTTCGGGGAGGGCGCTGAAGCTTTCTTT. It encodes CATNFGEGAEAFF.

This clonotype was seen many times. This sequence joins TRBV20-1 and TRBJ1-1, with D perhaps matching TRBD1 (6 bases). The V gene lost 3 bases and the J gene lost 1 base, with 9 bases spanning the gap. The CDR3 has 13 amino acids. CDR1 is DFQATT, CDR2 SNEGSKA, per germline (reference sequence). The CDR3 sequence: CSARGHTNTEAFF. The CDR3 DNA sequence: TGCAGTGCTAGGGGACACACGAACACTGAAGCTTTCTTT.

The V gene is TRBV20-1, the J gene TRBJ2-7; D is perhaps TRBD2 (6 bases). The CDR3 is 14 residues long. In germline, CDR1 is DFQATT, CDR2 SNEGSKA (reference sequence). The V gene lost 4 bases and the J gene lost 5 bases, with 18 bases spanning the gap. The CDR3 nucleotides read TGCAGTGCTACCCGAGCGGGCCTCGTGAACGAGCAGTACTTC. Translation: CSATRAGLVNEQYF.

CDR3 bases: TGTGCCAGCAGTGAATTTAGCCTTCTTGGAGGTGGCTACACCTTC. Amino acid sequence: CASSEFSLLGGGYTF. This rearrangement joins TRBV6-1 to TRBJ1-2; no clear D gene. The CDR3 consists of 15 residues. The germline V gene encodes CDR1 MNHNS and CDR2 SASEGT. Trimming removed 2 bases at V and 7 bases at J, with 17 bases between.

CDR3 nucleotide sequence: TGTGCCAGCAGCTTCGCGGCGGGCACCTACGAGCAGTACTTC. Translation: CASSFAAGTYEQYF. The chain employs TRBV7-2 and TRBJ2-7; possible D gene TRBD2, 5 bases. Trimming stripped 3 bases from V and 2 bases from J, with 11 bases between. This CDR3 region has 14 residues. Germline CDR1 is SGHTA and CDR2 is FQGNSA. The full variable domain, rest sourced from reference TRBV7-2 and TRBJ2-7, is GAGVSQSPSNKVTEKGKDVELRCDPISGHTALYWYRQSLGQGLEFLIYFQGNSAPDKSGLPSDRFSAERTGGSVSTLTIQRTQQEDSAVYLCASSFAAGTYEQYFGPGTRLTVT.

J is TRBJ2-7 and V is TRBV4-1, with TRBD1 matching over 10 bases. CDR1 is MGHRA and CDR2 is YSYEKL in the germline V gene. Unmatched junction bases numbered 7, after V lost 0 bases and J lost 5 bases. This CDR3 region has 16 residues. The CDR3: CASSQDWGQGTHEQYF. DNA of the CDR3: TGCGCCAGCAGCCAAGATTGGGGACAGGGGACCCACGAGCAGTACTTC.

This clonotype was picked up a small number of times. DNA of the CDR3: TGTGCCAGCAGCTTGATATTGGGACTAGCGGGAGATGATGAGCAGTTCTTC. It codes for CASSLILGLAGDDEQFF. The chain combines TRBV5-6 with TRBJ2-1; 14 positions match TRBD2. After removal of 1 base from V and 8 bases from J, the junction contained 8 bases not matched to a gene. Germline V gene sequence: CDR1 SGHDT, CDR2 YYEEEE. The CDR3 length is 17 residues. Together with reference TRBV5-6 and TRBJ2-1, the CDR3 gives the full variable domain: DAGVTQSPTHLIKTRGQQVTLRCSPKSGHDTVSWYQQALGQGPQFIFQYYEEEERQRGNFPDRFSGHQFPNYSSELNVNALLLGDSALYLCASSLILGLAGDDEQFFGPGTRLTVL.

Only a few counts were recorded for this clonotype. The chain recombines TRBV20-1 with TRBJ2-4; TRBD2 matches 8 bases. Germline lookup yields CDR1 DFQATT and CDR2 SNEGSKA (reference sequence). This CDR3 has 15 residues. With 4 bases clipped from V and 1 base from J, the junction kept 6 bases outside the gene matches. The CDR3 coding sequence is TGCAGTGCTACGGACAGCGGGGGTGCCAAAAACATTCAGTACTTC. Its translation: CSATDSGGAKNIQYF.

This clonotype was picked up a small number of times. The rearrangement links TRBV27 to TRBJ2-3, with 9 bases aligning to TRBD2. Germline values: CDR1 MNHEY, CDR2 SMNVEV (reference sequence). After removal of 10 bases from V and 8 bases from J, the junction contained 13 bases not matched to a gene. The CDR3 is made up of 14 amino acids. CDR3 nucleotide sequence: TGTGCCACTCATGGGACTAGCCGGGGTGGTACGCAGTATTTT. Protein: CATHGTSRGGTQYF.

This rearrangement joins TRBV3-1 to TRBJ1-1; D gene ambiguous. Trimming removed 3 bases at V and 4 bases at J, with 15 bases between. This CDR3 is built from 15 residues. Germline V gene sequence: CDR1 LGHDT, CDR2 YNNKEL (reference sequence). The CDR3 DNA sequence: TGTGCCAGCAGCCACCTGTCTTCTTGGGGCACTGAAGCTTTCTTT. Translating it yields CASSHLSSWGTEAFF.

This clonotype was detected many times. The chain combines TRBV10-3 with TRBJ1-2, with D possibly being TRBD1 (6 bases). Trimming pared 3 bases from V and 2 bases from J, leaving 13 bases between. Germline CDR1 is ENHRY and CDR2 is SYGVKD. The CDR3 is 15 amino acids. This CDR3 is CAISDAGAGNYGYTF. CDR3 bases: TGTGCCATCAGTGACGCGGGGGCAGGGAACTATGGCTACACCTTC.

The chain carries TRBV20-1 and TRBJ2-7; either TRBD1 or TRBD2 may fit D (5 bases each). V was pared by 4 bases and J by 3 bases, with 10 bases between. Germline V gene data show CDR1 as DFQATT and CDR2 as SNEGSKA (reference sequence). The CDR3 covers 12 residues. The CDR3 nucleotides read TGCAGTGCTAAGGGACGGCTCTACGAGCAGTACTTC. Translated, it gives CSAKGRLYEQYF.

This clonotype has at least ten counts. This sequence joins TRBV20-1 and TRBJ2-3; 8 bases are a match to TRBD2. CDR1 and CDR2 (germline): DFQATT, SNEGSKA (reference sequence). V shed 6 bases and J 0 bases; nucleotides not matched to a gene: 5. The CDR3 loop spans 14 amino acids. CDR3 nucleotides: TGCAGTGCAACACTAGCGGTTAGCACAGATACGCAGTATTTT. Amino acids: CSATLAVSTDTQYF.